This TCR beta chain was obtained from a study of blood T cell repertoires in COVID-19. Overall study: Sources were T cells, B-cell-depleted T cells, or PBMCs; the material itself was cDNA or gDNA.

The study recruited people aged about 18 to 89 years across about two dozen US areas. Researchers sorted participants into cohorts using their self-reported clinical history. In Cohort 3, a recovered donor had either two negative PCRs, clearance, or symptom resolution. V trimming: 4 bases; J trimming: 1 base; junction bases outside the gene matches: 19. Germline V CDR1 and CDR2: SGDLS, YYNGEE. The CDR3 contains 19 residues. Sequenced by immunoSEQ multiplex PCR; TCRdb stores in-frame clones only, minus some. The sample gives 200,000 to 300,000 clones, 85% to 90% of which show up once; over 4% is in the top ten. This clone was seen a single time.

Sequencing used PBMCs or T cells enriched from blood (not recorded which). The chain employs TRBV9 and TRBJ1-1; 7 nucleotides agree with TRBD1. This clonotype originated in a woman aged 25 to 39 who had recovered from COVID-19. CDR3 in DNA: TGTGCCAGCAGCCCCCGTGACCCATTCCTCAACAGGGGGAACACTGAAGCTTTCTTT. It encodes CASSPRDPFLNRGNTEAFF.